These 3 T cell receptor beta chains originate from one sample sequenced in a study of blood T cell repertoires in COVID-19. Some clones are missing from TCRdb's copy, which holds only in-frame ones; the method was immunoSEQ multiplex PCR. The profile covers fewer than 350,000 clones, with 88% appearing a single time and less than 10% taken by the ten largest. Source material: peripheral blood. These receptors came from a man aged 18-30 years with active or convalescent COVID-19.

The CDR3, as DNA: TGTGCCAGCATGGGCGACGAGGAAGCTTTCTTT. It is translated as CASMGDEEAFF. The chain has TRBV2 and TRBJ1-1; D remains unclear. This CDR3 comprises 11 residues. Germline V gives CDR1 SNHLY, CDR2 FYNNEI. Trimming removed 7 bases from V and 8 bases from J, with 11 bases in between.

The chain employs TRBV9 and TRBJ2-1; D possibly corresponds to TRBD2 (5 bases). This CDR3 is built from 16 residues. Germline values: CDR1 SGDLS, CDR2 YYNGEE. Trimming took off 1 base at V and 0 bases at J, with 11 bases between the two ends. In nucleotides, the CDR3 is TGTGCCAGCAGCGTAAGAGCGGATAGCTCCTACAATGAGCAGTTCTTC. Translated, it gives CASSVRADSSYNEQFF.

This clone has a single count. The CDR3 nucleotides are TGTGCCATCGGGGACAGACCCTACGAGCAGTACTTC. It encodes CAIGDRPYEQYF. The chain carries TRBV10-3 and TRBJ2-7, with 7 bases aligning to TRBD1. Trimming cost V 8 bases and J 2 bases; bases outside gene matches: 3. This CDR3 is 12 amino acids long. The germline gives CDR1 ENHRY, CDR2 SYGVKD.